Below are 19 T cell receptor beta chains sequenced from a single sample in a study of T cells in localized non-small cell lung cancer. Libraries were prepared by immunoSEQ multiplex PCR; TCRdb keeps only in-frame clonotypes and omits some of them. The table shows 55,000 or so clones, with 80% occurring only once. The sequencing here drew on PBMCs, taken before any cancer treatment. The receptors were gathered from a woman aged 35-75 years with stage II lung adenocarcinoma.

This clone has more than one count but fewer than ten. The chain combines TRBV5-1 with TRBJ1-5; D gene unclear. This CDR3 has 14 amino acids. Germline-derived CDR1 and CDR2 are SGHRS and YFSETQ. Trimming removed 4 bases from V and 2 bases from J, with 10 bases in between. CDR3 nucleotides: TGCGCCAGCAGCCAAACAGCTGGCAATCAGCCCCAGCATTTT. This codes for CASSQTAGNQPQHF.

This clone was observed once. The CDR3 coding sequence is TGTGCCAGCAGCTTAGTGTCCGGGACAGGGTGTAGTACTGAAGCTTTCTTT. It yields the protein CASSLVSGTGCSTEAFF. J is TRBJ1-1 and V is TRBV7-6; 9 positions match TRBD1. Germline V lookup: CDR1 SGHVS, CDR2 FNYEAQ. J lost 5 bases, V lost 1 base, and 11 bases had no gene match. The CDR3 sequence is 17 residues long.

The chain joins TRBV16 to TRBJ1-4; D might be TRBD1 (6 bases). V was trimmed by 2 bases and J by 5 bases, leaving 9 bases between them. The germline CDR1 and CDR2 sequences are KGHSY and FQNENV. This CDR3 contains 14 residues. The CDR3 nucleotides are TGTGCCAGCAGCCAAGGACAGCCGAATGAAAAACTGTTTTTT. Its protein product is CASSQGQPNEKLFF. The full variable domain, with the rest looked up from reference TRBV16 and TRBJ1-4, is GEEVAQTPKHLVRGEGQKAKLYCAPIKGHSYVFWYQQVLKNEFKFLISFQNENVFDETGMPKERFSAKCLPNSPCSLEIQATKLEDSAVYFCASSQGQPNEKLFFGSGTQLSVL.

This chain joins TRBV5-1 and TRBJ2-1; 12 bases align to TRBD2. The CDR3 covers 16 residues. The V segment lost 5 bases and the J segment 15 bases; nucleotides outside the gene matches: 18. In germline, CDR1 is SGHRS, CDR2 YFSETQ. Written as DNA, the CDR3 is TGCGCCAGCAGAGAAAGCGCTAGCGGGGGGGACTTGACTCGGTTCTTC. Protein sequence: CASRESASGGDLTRFF.

To note about this clone: Other DNA variants within this sample encode the same CDR3. This chain links TRBV7-3 with TRBJ1-2; D is perhaps TRBD1 (5 bases). Germline lookup yields CDR1 SGHTA and CDR2 FQGTGA. This CDR3 is 14 amino acids long. With 0 bases removed from V and 6 bases from J, the gap between germline ends came to 11 bases. CDR3 residues: CASSLTGGMDGYTF. The CDR3 DNA follows: TGTGCCAGCAGCTTAACGGGGGGTATGGATGGCTACACCTTC.

The chain recombines TRBV5-1 with TRBJ2-1; no reliable D call. Per the germline V gene, CDR1 is SGHRS and CDR2 is YFSETQ. CDR3 size: 15 residues. Between the trimmed V and J ends, which lost 4 bases and 0 bases, there was a span of 11 bases. Here the CDR3 reads CASSAQRSSYNEQFF. In nucleotides, the CDR3 is TGCGCCAGCAGCGCGCAGAGGAGCTCCTACAATGAGCAGTTCTTC. Combining the CDR3 with reference TRBV5-1 and TRBJ2-1 gives the whole variable domain KAGVTQTPRYLIKTRGQQVTLSCSPISGHRSVSWYQQTPGQGLQFLFEYFSETQRNKGNFPGRFSGRQFSNSRSEMNVSTLELGDSALYLCASSAQRSSYNEQFFGPGTRLTVL.

The chain joins TRBV7-3 to TRBJ2-2, with D unclear. The germline gives CDR1 SGHTA, CDR2 FQGTGA. The V and J ends lost 1 base and 6 bases respectively, with 3 bases between them. This CDR3 spans 12 amino acids. CDR3 coding DNA: TGTGCCAGCAGCTTAAGGGCCGGGGAGCTGTTTTTT. It codes for CASSLRAGELFF.

The rearrangement links TRBV27 to TRBJ2-3; no clear D. CDR1 is MNHEY and CDR2 is SMNVEV in the germline V gene (reference sequence). The CDR3 sequence is 14 residues long. V was shortened by 5 bases and J by 6 bases, with 15 bases between the two germline ends. CDR3 DNA sequence: TGTGCCAGCAGTCCTTCCCCTCTATCGGATACGCAGTATTTT. Residues: CASSPSPLSDTQYF.

A single count supports this clone. The rearrangement uses TRBV19 and TRBJ1-2; 10 bases align to TRBD1. The CDR3 covers 16 residues. J gave up 2 bases and V 6 bases, and 9 bases lay outside the gene matches. The germline gives CDR1 LNHDA, CDR2 SQIVND (reference sequence). The CDR3 sequence: CASRPPGTGANYGYTF. CDR3 bases: TGTGCCAGTAGGCCTCCCGGGACAGGGGCAAACTATGGCTACACCTTC. The full variable domain, rest sourced from reference TRBV19 and TRBJ1-2, is DGGITQSPKYLFRKEGQNVTLSCEQNLNHDAMYWYRQDPGQGLRLIYYSQIVNDFQKGDIAEGYSVSREKKESFPLTVTSAQKNPTAFYLCASRPPGTGANYGYTFGSGTRLTVV.

V and J are TRBV4-1 and TRBJ2-5, with D possibly being TRBD2 (6 bases). Germline V gene lookup returns CDR1 MGHRA and CDR2 YSYEKL. The ends were cut back, 4 bases at V and 1 base at J, with 22 bases in the middle. The length of the CDR3 is 18 residues. CDR3 sequence reads: CASSPAVVADISQETQYF. The CDR3 DNA sequence: TGCGCCAGCAGCCCCGCCGTTGTAGCGGATATATCCCAAGAGACCCAGTACTTC.

V is TRBV9 and J is TRBJ2-2; D remains ambiguous. The V end lost 0 bases, the J end lost 4 bases, and 4 bases lay between the germline ends. Germline-derived CDR1 and CDR2 are SGDLS and YYNGEE. The CDR3 covers 13 residues. The CDR3 DNA is TGTGCCAGCAGCGTAGTTAGCACCGGGGAGCTGTTTTTT. Amino acids: CASSVVSTGELFF. Based on the CDR3 plus reference TRBV9 and TRBJ2-2, the full variable domain is DSGVTQTPKHLITATGQRVTLRCSPRSGDLSVYWYQQSLDQGLQFLIQYYNGEERAKGNILERFSAQQFPDLHSELNLSSLELGDSALYFCASSVVSTGELFFGEGSRLTVL.

In DNA form, the CDR3 reads TGTGCCAGCTCACCACCGCGGGGGCAGAACACTGAAGCTTTCTTT. Its protein product is CASSPPRGQNTEAFF. This chain links TRBV18 with TRBJ1-1; D is perhaps TRBD1 (6 bases). Germline lookup yields CDR1 KGHSH and CDR2 LQKENI. The length of the CDR3 is 15 residues. V was cut by 0 bases and J by 1 base, with 9 bases left in between.

The rearrangement links TRBV19 to TRBJ2-2, with a tentative D call TRBD1 (5 bases). V lost 6 bases and J lost 8, with 10 bases in between. CDR1 is LNHDA, CDR2 SQIVND, per germline (reference sequence). The CDR3 sequence is 12 residues long. CDR3 residues: CASRQGFGELFF. Written as DNA, the CDR3 is TGTGCCAGTAGGCAGGGATTTGGGGAGCTGTTTTTT.

The gene calls are TRBV5-4 and TRBJ2-7; D perhaps matches TRBD2 (6 bases). Between the trimmed V and J ends, which lost 4 bases and 6 bases, there was a span of 23 bases. Looked up from germline, CDR1 is SGHNT and CDR2 is YYREEE (reference sequence). The CDR3 runs 16 residues. CDR3: CASSGGDQGGPIEQYF. The CDR3 bases are TGTGCCAGCAGCGGCGGGGACCAGGGCGGACCCATCGAGCAGTACTTC.

This clone was seen only once. The rearrangement uses TRBV29-1 and TRBJ1-1; TRBD1 matches at 7 bases. The CDR3 has 12 residues. Germline V gene sequence: CDR1 SQVTM, CDR2 ANQGSEA. After removal of 7 bases from V and 5 bases from J, the junction contained 7 bases not matched to a gene. The CDR3 protein is CSAQQGWTEAFF. CDR3 nucleotides: TGCAGCGCTCAACAGGGGTGGACTGAAGCTTTCTTT.

The chain uses TRBV7-8 and TRBJ2-1; D unclear. Per germline, CDR1 SGHVS and CDR2 FQNEAQ. This CDR3 has 13 amino acids. The V gene lost 1 base and the J gene lost 5 bases, with 6 bases spanning the gap. The chain's CDR3 is CASSLDRHNEQFF. The CDR3 DNA follows: TGTGCCAGCAGCTTAGATCGGCACAATGAGCAGTTCTTC. The full variable domain, in which reference TRBV7-8 and TRBJ2-1 provide the parts outside the CDR3, is GAGVSQSPRYKVAKRGQDVALRCDPISGHVSLFWYQQALGQGPEFLTYFQNEAQLDKSGLPSDRFFAERPEGSVSTLKIQRTQQEDSAVYLCASSLDRHNEQFFGPGTRLTVL.

This clone was seen once. The V gene is TRBV19, the J gene TRBJ2-1; the match to TRBD2 covers 13 bases. The CDR3 extends over 13 amino acids. V was pared by 11 bases and J by 6 bases, with 4 bases of the junction left unmatched. Germline CDR1 and CDR2: LNHDA and SQIVND (reference sequence). The CDR3 nucleotides read TGTGCCTCGGGACTAGCGGGGTCCAATGAGCAGTTCTTC. Amino acid sequence: CASGLAGSNEQFF. The full variable domain, completed using reference TRBV19 and TRBJ2-1, is DGGITQSPKYLFRKEGQNVTLSCEQNLNHDAMYWYRQDPGQGLRLIYYSQIVNDFQKGDIAEGYSVSREKKESFPLTVTSAQKNPTAFYLCASGLAGSNEQFFGPGTRLTVL.

The rearrangement links TRBV13 to TRBJ1-1; the D is unclear. V was cut by 4 bases and J by 1 base, with 10 bases left in between. The germline V gene encodes CDR1 PRHDT and CDR2 FYEKMQ (reference sequence). The CDR3 length is 14 residues. CDR3 DNA: TGTGCCAGCAGCTCTACAGTGGAGAACACTGAAGCTTTCTTT. Its translation: CASSSTVENTEAFF. The full variable domain, its missing parts supplied by reference TRBV13 and TRBJ1-1, is AAGVIQSPRHLIKEKRETATLKCYPIPRHDTVYWYQQGPGQDPQFLISFYEKMQSDKGSIPDRFSAQQFSDYHSELNMSSLELGDSALYFCASSSTVENTEAFFGQGTRLTVV.

The gene calls are TRBV11-1 and TRBJ2-1; D ambiguous. The length of the CDR3 is 11 residues. From germline, CDR1 is SGHAT and CDR2 FQDESV (reference sequence). Trimming stripped 5 bases from V and 7 bases from J, with 6 bases between. The CDR3 DNA reads as TGTGCCAGCAGCCAAATGAATGAGCAGTTCTTC. Encoded protein: CASSQMNEQFF.